Listed below are T cell receptor beta chains from one sample, sequenced in a study of T cells in Graves' hyperthyroidism and ophthalmopathy. TCRdb fed the multiplex PCR reads into MiXCR, producing one record per CDR3 protein. The table lists fewer than 750,000 distinct CDR3 sequences, around 15% of them singletons. Sequenced: blood. The receptors here all came from a woman aged 40 to 50 with Graves' ophthalmopathy. The CDR3 runs from the conserved cysteine through the conserved F or W. D genes are given only for firm matches. Clone sizes are given selectively: once, few, many, or a class where the clone is expanded.

CDR3aa: CAWKGTFTYEQYF
CDR3nt: TGTGCCTGGAAAGGGACGTTTACCTACGAGCAGTACTTC
abundance: .
j_gene: TRBJ2-7
d_gene: .
v_gene: TRBV30

CDR3aa: CAWRKMAEAFF
CDR3nt: TGTGCCTGGAGAAAGATGGCTGAAGCTTTCTTT
abundance: .
j_gene: TRBJ1-1
d_gene: .
v_gene: TRBV30

CDR3aa: CASSPRAGKSSYEQYF
CDR3nt: TGTGCCAGCAGCCCTCGGGCAGGGAAAAGCTCCTACGAGCAGTACTTC
abundance: .
j_gene: TRBJ2-7
d_gene: .
v_gene: TRBV13

CDR3aa: CASAGGSNSPLHF
CDR3nt: TGTGCCAGCGCGGGGGGGAGCAATTCACCCCTCCACTTT
abundance: few
j_gene: TRBJ1-6
d_gene: .
v_gene: TRBV28

CDR3aa: CASSLDRRGGLLNTEAFF
CDR3nt: TGTGCCAGCAGTTTAGATAGAAGGGGGGGCTTGCTGAACACTGAAGCTTTCTTT
abundance: many
j_gene: TRBJ1-1
d_gene: .
v_gene: TRBV28

CDR3aa: CSACGTSSAQETQYF
CDR3nt: TGCAGTGCTTGTGGGACTAGCAGCGCCCAAGAGACCCAGTACTTC
abundance: many
j_gene: TRBJ2-5
d_gene: TRBD2
v_gene: TRBV20-1

CDR3aa: CASSLSVSGRANTGELFF
CDR3nt: TGTGCCAGCAGTTTAAGTGTTAGCGGGAGGGCGAACACCGGGGAGCTGTTTTTT
abundance: many
j_gene: TRBJ2-2
d_gene: TRBD2
v_gene: TRBV12-3/TRBV12-4

CDR3aa: CSAKPGAYEQYF
CDR3nt: TGCAGTGCCAAGCCGGGGGCCTACGAGCAGTACTTC
abundance: many
j_gene: TRBJ2-7
d_gene: .
v_gene: TRBV20-1

CDR3aa: CASSEERWPSNEQFF
CDR3nt: TGTGCCAGCAGTGAAGAGAGATGGCCCAGCAATGAGCAGTTCTTC
abundance: .
j_gene: TRBJ2-1
d_gene: .
v_gene: TRBV2

CDR3aa: CASSQLTSGRNIQYF
CDR3nt: TGTGCCAGCAGCCAACTGACTAGCGGGAGAAACATTCAGTACTTC
abundance: many
j_gene: TRBJ2-4
d_gene: TRBD2
v_gene: TRBV4-2

CDR3aa: CASSLEAGRGGSEAFF
CDR3nt: TGTGCCAGCAGCTTAGAGGCCGGACGGGGGGGTAGCGAAGCTTTCTTT
abundance: many
j_gene: TRBJ1-1
d_gene: .
v_gene: TRBV11-2